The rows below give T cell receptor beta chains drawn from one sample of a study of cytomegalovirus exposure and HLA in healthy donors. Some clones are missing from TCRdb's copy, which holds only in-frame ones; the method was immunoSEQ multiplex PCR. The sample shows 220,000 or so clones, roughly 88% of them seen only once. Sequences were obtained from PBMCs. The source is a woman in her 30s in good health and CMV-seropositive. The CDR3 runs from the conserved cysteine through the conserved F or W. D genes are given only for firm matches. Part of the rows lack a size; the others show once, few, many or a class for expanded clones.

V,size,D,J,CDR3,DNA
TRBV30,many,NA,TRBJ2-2,CAWTRGANTGELFF,TGTGCCTGGACTAGAGGGGCTAACACCGGGGAGCTGTTTTTT
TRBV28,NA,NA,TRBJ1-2,CASRLLNYGYTF,TGTGCCAGCAGGCTACTAAACTATGGCTACACCTTC
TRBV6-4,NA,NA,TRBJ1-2,CASSDSRQGEDYGYTF,TGTGCCAGCAGTGACTCCCGGCAGGGTGAGGACTATGGCTACACCTTC
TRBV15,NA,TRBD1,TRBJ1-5,CATDRDRANQPQHF,TGTGCCACCGACCGGGACAGGGCAAATCAGCCCCAGCATTTT
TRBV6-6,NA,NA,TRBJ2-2,CASRPGPGELFF,TGTGCCAGCAGACCGGGGCCCGGCGAGCTGTTTTTT
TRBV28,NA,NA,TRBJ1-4,CASSPRAFHEKLFF,TGTGCCAGCAGTCCCAGGGCTTTCCATGAAAAACTGTTTTTT
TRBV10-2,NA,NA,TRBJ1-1,CASSELVAGNTEAFF,TGCGCCAGCAGTGAGCTGGTAGCGGGGAACACTGAAGCTTTCTTT
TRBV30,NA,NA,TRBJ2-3,CAWSPTAITDTQYF,TGTGCCTGGAGTCCGACAGCAATCACAGATACGCAGTATTTT
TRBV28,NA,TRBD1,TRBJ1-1,CASRRTGPEAFF,TGTGCCAGCAGAAGGACAGGGCCTGAAGCTTTCTTT
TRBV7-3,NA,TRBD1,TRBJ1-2,CASSSGQDRGEDYGYTF,TGTGCCAGCAGCTCAGGGCAGGACAGGGGGGAGGACTATGGCTACACCTTC
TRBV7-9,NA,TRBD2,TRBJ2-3,CASNPGGRAGDTQYF,TGTGCCAGCAATCCAGGCGGGAGGGCCGGGGATACGCAGTATTTT
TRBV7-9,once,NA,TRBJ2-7,CASSPKGSAAYYEQYF,TGTGCCAGCAGCCCGAAAGGCAGCGCGGCTTACTACGAGCAGTACTTC
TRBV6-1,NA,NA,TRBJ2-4,CASSDVIGLAKNIQYF,TGTGCCAGCAGTGATGTTATAGGACTAGCCAAAAACATTCAGTACTTC
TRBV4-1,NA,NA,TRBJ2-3,CASSHRGDTQYF,TGCGCCAGCAGCCATCGAGGAGATACGCAGTATTTT
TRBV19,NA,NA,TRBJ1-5,CASSFGLGGVSNQPQHF,TGTGCCAGTAGTTTTGGGTTGGGGGGGGTAAGCAATCAGCCCCAGCATTTT
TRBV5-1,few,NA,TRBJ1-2,CASTLGYGYTF,TGCGCCAGCACCCTGGGCTATGGCTACACCTTC
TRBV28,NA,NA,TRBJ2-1,CASSPQTFYNEQFF,TGTGCCAGCAGCCCCCAAACCTTCTACAATGAGCAGTTCTTC
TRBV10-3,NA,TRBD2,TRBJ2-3,CAIFPGGPSTDTQYF,TGTGCCATCTTCCCGGGAGGACCTAGCACAGATACGCAGTATTTT
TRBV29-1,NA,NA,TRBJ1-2,CSVAPGGNYGYTF,TGCAGCGTCGCCCCGGGGGGGAACTATGGCTACACCTTC
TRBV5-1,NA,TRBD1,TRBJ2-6,CASIPGGADGANVLTF,TGCGCCAGCATACCAGGGGGCGCCGATGGGGCCAACGTCCTGACTTTC
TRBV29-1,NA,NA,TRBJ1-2,CSVDGGFKGYTF,TGCAGCGTTGATGGAGGGTTTAAAGGCTACACCTTC
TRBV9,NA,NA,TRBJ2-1,CASSVGSGNEQFF,TGTGCCAGCAGCGTAGGTTCTGGTAATGAGCAGTTCTTC
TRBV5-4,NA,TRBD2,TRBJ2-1,CASAYGGTSGYNEQFF,TGTGCCAGCGCTTATGGAGGGACTAGCGGATACAATGAGCAGTTCTTC
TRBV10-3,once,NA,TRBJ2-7,CAIGAETRSSYEQYF,TGTGCCATCGGGGCGGAGACCCGCAGCTCCTACGAGCAGTACTTC
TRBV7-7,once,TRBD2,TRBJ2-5,CASSSGLAEETQYF,TGTGCTAGCAGCTCTGGACTAGCGGAAGAGACCCAGTACTTC